This entry lists 7 T cell receptor beta chains sequenced from one sample in a study of graft-versus-host responses after intestinal transplantation. These receptors lack a known antigen. The data were produced by immunoSEQ multiplex PCR, yet TCRdb's version contains in-frame clones alone and is incomplete. The repertoire has about 47,000 clones, about 95% of them found once; the top ten carry 0.23%. The sequencing used unstimulated CD8+ T cells sorted from spleen or lymph node cells, collected before transplant. These receptors were obtained from a human donor who was the organ donor for an intestinal transplant.

The chain employs TRBV27 and TRBJ2-5, with 7 nucleotides matching TRBD2. Germline trimming cut 6 bases from V and 0 bases from J; bases unmatched to any gene: 7. Germline V CDR1 and CDR2: MNHEY, SMNVEV (reference sequence). CDR3 length: 15 residues. CDR3 DNA sequence: TGTGCCAGCAGAGGGAGCGGGGACTACCAAGAGACCCAGTACTTC. Translation gives CASRGSGDYQETQYF.

The chain is built from TRBV30 and TRBJ1-2, with D unresolved. The V gene lost 0 bases and the J gene lost 8 bases, with 7 bases spanning the gap. Germline lookup yields CDR1 GTSNPN and CDR2 SVGIG (reference sequence). CDR3 length: 11 amino acids. The DNA of the CDR3 is TGTGCCTGGAGTGTATCGTGGGGCTACACCTTC. It specifies CAWSVSWGYTF.

This chain connects TRBV19 to TRBJ2-1, with 7 bases fitting TRBD2. With 0 bases clipped from V and 2 bases from J, the junction kept 4 bases outside the gene matches. The germline V gene encodes CDR1 LNHDA and CDR2 SQIVND (reference sequence). CDR3 length: 16 residues. DNA of the CDR3: TGTGCCAGTAGTATAGAACGCAGCGGGGCCTACAATGAGCAGTTCTTC. It translates to CASSIERSGAYNEQFF.

This chain links TRBV4-1 with TRBJ1-1; 9 nucleotides align to TRBD1. This CDR3 comprises 15 residues. Losses at the gene ends were 3 bases for V and 4 bases for J; bases not matched to a gene: 6. Germline CDR1 reads MGHRA; CDR2 reads YSYEKL. The CDR3, as DNA: TGCGCCAGCAGCCAGGCGACAGGGGGATTCACTGAAGCTTTCTTT. Translated: CASSQATGGFTEAFF.

As for this clone: Germline is not matched at one junction end, which may reflect a read error. The chain combines TRBV4-1 with TRBJ2-5; D not resolved. The CDR3 totals 15 residues. Germline V gives CDR1 MGHRA, CDR2 YSYEKL. The CDR3 sequence is CASSQPIGVQETQYF. The DNA for the CDR3 is TGTGCCAGCAGCCAACCCATTGGGGTCCAAGAGACCCAGTACTTC.

This rearrangement joins TRBV29-1 to TRBJ2-2; D is ambiguous. The CDR3 has 12 residues. CDR1 is SQVTM, CDR2 ANQGSEA, per germline. V lost 5 bases and J lost 5, with 9 bases in between. The CDR3 nucleotides are TGCAGCGTTATAGGAAATACCGGGGAGCTGTTTTTT. Its protein product is CSVIGNTGELFF.

This chain links TRBV27 with TRBJ2-7; D remains unclear. Germline loops: CDR1 MNHEY, CDR2 SMNVEV (reference sequence). The CDR3 is made up of 11 amino acids. V lost 10 bases and J lost 4, with 11 bases in between. The CDR3, as DNA: TGTGCCATCTTTAACGGGTACGAGCAGTACTTC. Translation: CAIFNGYEQYF.